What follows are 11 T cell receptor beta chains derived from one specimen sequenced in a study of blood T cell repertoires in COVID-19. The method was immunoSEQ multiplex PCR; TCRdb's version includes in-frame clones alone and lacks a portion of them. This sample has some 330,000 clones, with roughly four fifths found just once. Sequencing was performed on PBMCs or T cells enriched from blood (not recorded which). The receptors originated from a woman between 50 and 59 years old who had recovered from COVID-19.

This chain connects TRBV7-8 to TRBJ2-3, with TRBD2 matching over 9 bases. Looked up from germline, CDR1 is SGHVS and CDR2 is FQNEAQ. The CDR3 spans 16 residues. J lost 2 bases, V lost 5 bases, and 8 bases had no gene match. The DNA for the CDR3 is TGTGCCAGCAGCACACAAGCGGGAGGCTACACAGATACGCAGTATTTT. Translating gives CASSTQAGGYTDTQYF.

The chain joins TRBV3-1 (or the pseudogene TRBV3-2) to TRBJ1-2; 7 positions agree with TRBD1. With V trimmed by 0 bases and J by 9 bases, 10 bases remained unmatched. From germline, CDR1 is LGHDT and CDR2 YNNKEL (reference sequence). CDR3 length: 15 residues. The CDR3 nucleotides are TGTGCCAGCAGCCAAGATACGAGGCGGGACAGCCGCTACACCTTC. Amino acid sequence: CASSQDTRRDSRYTF.

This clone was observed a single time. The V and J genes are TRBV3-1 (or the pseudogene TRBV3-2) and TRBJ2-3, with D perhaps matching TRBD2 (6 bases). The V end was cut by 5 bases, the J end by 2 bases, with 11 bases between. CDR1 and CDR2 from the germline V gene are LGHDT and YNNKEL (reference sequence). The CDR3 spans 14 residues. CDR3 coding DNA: TGTGCCAGCAGCAGGGGACTTAACACAGATACGCAGTATTTT. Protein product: CASSRGLNTDTQYF.

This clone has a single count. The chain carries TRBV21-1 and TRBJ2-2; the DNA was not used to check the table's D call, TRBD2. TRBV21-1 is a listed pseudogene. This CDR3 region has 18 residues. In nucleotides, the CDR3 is TGTGCCAGCAGCACCCCGAAGGAACTAGCGGGGGGGGCCGGGGAGCTGTTTTTT. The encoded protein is CASSTPKELAGGAGELFF.

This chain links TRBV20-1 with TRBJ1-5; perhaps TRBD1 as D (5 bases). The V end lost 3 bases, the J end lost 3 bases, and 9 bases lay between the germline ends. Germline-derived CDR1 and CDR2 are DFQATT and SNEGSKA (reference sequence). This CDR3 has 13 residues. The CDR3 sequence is CSASQGTNQPQHF. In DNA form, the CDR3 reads TGCAGTGCTAGTCAGGGAACCAATCAGCCCCAGCATTTT.

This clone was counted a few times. CDR3 protein: CASSDPLGLAVTYNEQFF. The DNA of the CDR3 is TGTGCCAGCAGTGACCCCCTAGGACTAGCGGTAACCTACAATGAGCAGTTCTTC. V is TRBV2 and J is TRBJ2-1; 10 nucleotides align to TRBD2. Losses at the gene ends were 3 bases for V and 2 bases for J; bases not matched to a gene: 10. The CDR3 has 18 residues. Looked up from germline, CDR1 is SNHLY and CDR2 is FYNNEI.

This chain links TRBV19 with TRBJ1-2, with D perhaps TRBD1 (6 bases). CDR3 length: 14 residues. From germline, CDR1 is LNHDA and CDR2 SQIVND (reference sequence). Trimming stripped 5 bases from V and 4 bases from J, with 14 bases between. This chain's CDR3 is CASSLTGFIYGYTF. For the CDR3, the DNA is TGTGCCAGTAGTCTGACAGGTTTTATCTATGGCTACACCTTC.

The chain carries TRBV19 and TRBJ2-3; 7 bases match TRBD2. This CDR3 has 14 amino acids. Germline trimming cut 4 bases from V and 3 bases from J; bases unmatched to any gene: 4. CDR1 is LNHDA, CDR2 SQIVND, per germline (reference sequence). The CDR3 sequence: CASSTRTRTDTQYF. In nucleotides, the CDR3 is TGTGCCAGTAGTACTCGGACTAGGACAGATACGCAGTATTTT.

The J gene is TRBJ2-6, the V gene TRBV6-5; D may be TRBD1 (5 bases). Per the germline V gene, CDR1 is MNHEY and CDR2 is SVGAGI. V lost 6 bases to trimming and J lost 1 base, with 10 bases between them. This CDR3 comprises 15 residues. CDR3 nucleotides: TGTGCCAGCAGGACCCAGGGATCTGGGGCCAACGTCCTGACTTTC. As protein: CASRTQGSGANVLTF.

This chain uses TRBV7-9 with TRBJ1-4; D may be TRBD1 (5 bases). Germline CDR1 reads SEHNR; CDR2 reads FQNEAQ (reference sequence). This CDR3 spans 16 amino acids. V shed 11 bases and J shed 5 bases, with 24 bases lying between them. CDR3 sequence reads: CALWTEPGDLNEKLFF. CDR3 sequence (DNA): TGTGCCCTCTGGACTGAACCGGGGGACCTAAATGAAAAACTGTTTTTT.

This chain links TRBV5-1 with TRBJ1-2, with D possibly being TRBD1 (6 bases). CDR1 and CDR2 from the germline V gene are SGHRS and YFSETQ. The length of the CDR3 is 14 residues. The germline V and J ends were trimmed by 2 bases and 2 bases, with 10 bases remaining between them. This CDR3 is CASSFPGQNYGYTF. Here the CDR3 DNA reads TGCGCCAGCAGCTTCCCGGGACAAAACTATGGCTACACCTTC.